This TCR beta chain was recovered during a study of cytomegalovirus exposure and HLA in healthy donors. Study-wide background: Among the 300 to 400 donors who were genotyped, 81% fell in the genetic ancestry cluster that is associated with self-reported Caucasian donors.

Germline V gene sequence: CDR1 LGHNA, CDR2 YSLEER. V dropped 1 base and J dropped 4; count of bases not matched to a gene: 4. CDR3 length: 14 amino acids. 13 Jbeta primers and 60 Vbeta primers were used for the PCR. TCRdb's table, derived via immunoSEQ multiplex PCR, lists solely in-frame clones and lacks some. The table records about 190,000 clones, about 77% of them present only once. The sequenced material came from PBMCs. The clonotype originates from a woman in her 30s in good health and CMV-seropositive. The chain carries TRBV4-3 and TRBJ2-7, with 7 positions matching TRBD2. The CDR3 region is CASSQGGGGYEQYF. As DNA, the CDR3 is TGCGCCAGCAGCCAAGGGGGCGGGGGATACGAGCAGTACTTC.